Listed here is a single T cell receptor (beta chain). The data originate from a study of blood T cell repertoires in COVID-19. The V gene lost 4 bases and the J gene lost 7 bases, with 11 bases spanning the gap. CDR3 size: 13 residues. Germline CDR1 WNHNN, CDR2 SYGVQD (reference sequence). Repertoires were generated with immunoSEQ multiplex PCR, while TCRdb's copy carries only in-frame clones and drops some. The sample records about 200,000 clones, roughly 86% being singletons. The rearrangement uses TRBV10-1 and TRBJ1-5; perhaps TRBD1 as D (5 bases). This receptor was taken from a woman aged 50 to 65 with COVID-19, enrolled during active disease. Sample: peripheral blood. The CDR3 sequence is CASSAGREQPQHF. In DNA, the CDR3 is TGCGCCAGCAGTGCAGGCAGGGAACAGCCCCAGCATTTT.